Below, 9 T cell receptor beta chains from the same sample are listed, as sequenced in a study of T-cell memory formation after mild COVID-19. TCRdb independently ran MiXCR on the 5' RACE reads; one entry per CDR3 protein. The top ten clones hold approximately 30% of a sample with nearly 110,000 distinct CDR3 sequences, 12% of them seen once. Sequenced sample: PBMCs or a T cell subset sorted from them (not recorded which). These receptors originate from an adult woman who had mild COVID-19 (a few samples of this study predate the infection). Cell type and time point are not known.

In this sample, this clonotype turned up many times. The chain has TRBV12-3 or TRBV12-4 and TRBJ2-1; 10 nucleotides agree with TRBD1. The CDR3 has 14 residues. V dropped 7 bases and J dropped 4; count of bases not matched to a gene: 4. CDR3 sequence: CASIGTGAYNEQFF. CDR3 sequence (DNA): TGTGCCAGCATCGGGACAGGGGCGTACAATGAGCAGTTCTTC.

This chain connects TRBV20-1 to TRBJ1-2; 7 bases are a match to TRBD1. From germline, CDR1 is DFQATT and CDR2 SNEGSKA (reference sequence). V shed 0 bases, J shed 5 bases, and the junction held 6 bases outside the gene matches. The CDR3 sequence is 14 residues long. The CDR3 here is CSARDPRGGYGYTF. The CDR3 DNA sequence: TGCAGTGCTAGAGATCCCAGGGGGGGATATGGCTACACCTTC.

This clonotype was seen a handful of times. This chain uses TRBV7-9 with TRBJ2-1, with D tentatively TRBD1 (6 bases). V lost 3 bases and J lost 4, with 13 bases in between. The CDR3 extends over 15 amino acids. Germline V gene lookup returns CDR1 SEHNR and CDR2 FQNEAQ (reference sequence). The CDR3 region has the DNA TGTGCCAGCAGCTTCCCCGGGACACCTTACAATGAGCAGTTCTTC. It codes for CASSFPGTPYNEQFF.

This clonotype was seen repeatedly, ten times or more. This sequence joins TRBV15 and TRBJ2-7, with D unclear. The CDR3 is 13 residues long. CDR1 and CDR2 (germline): LNHNV, YYDKDF (reference sequence). Trimming left V 4 bases short and J 6 bases short, with 13 bases between. CDR3 loop: CATSKPSEPEQYF. The DNA for the CDR3 is TGTGCCACCAGCAAACCCTCCGAGCCCGAGCAGTACTTC.

Only a few counts were recorded for this clonotype. The V and J genes are TRBV29-1 and TRBJ2-7, with 8 bases identical to TRBD2. CDR3 size: 15 residues. Trimming at V came to 8 bases and at J to 1 base, leaving 13 bases not matched to a gene. In germline, CDR1 is SQVTM, CDR2 ANQGSEA. The CDR3 sequence is CSILGRVAGSYEQYF. The CDR3, as DNA: TGCAGCATCCTGGGGAGGGTAGCGGGATCCTACGAGCAGTACTTC.

This clonotype has just a few counts. The chain carries TRBV13 and TRBJ2-7; D uncertain. CDR3 length equals 13 residues. Trimming cost V 4 bases and J 6 bases, with 13 bases left between them. Germline lookup yields CDR1 PRHDT and CDR2 FYEKMQ (reference sequence). DNA for the CDR3: TGTGCCAGCAGCTATGTTGGCGGAGCCGAGCAGTACTTC. Translating it yields CASSYVGGAEQYF.

The chain carries TRBV7-2 and TRBJ1-5; D gene uncertain. V lost 5 bases and J 4 bases, leaving 12 bases between the germline ends. The CDR3 runs 14 residues. Germline CDR1 SGHTA, CDR2 FQGNSA. The CDR3 spells CASSTGPNNQPQHF. The CDR3 DNA is TGTGCCAGCAGCACGGGCCCGAATAATCAGCCCCAGCATTTT.

The V call is TRBV20-1, the J call TRBJ2-5; D remains ambiguous. The CDR3 contains 10 residues. Germline lookup yields CDR1 DFQATT and CDR2 SNEGSKA (reference sequence). The V end lost 6 bases, the J end lost 5 bases, and 7 bases lay between the germline ends. CDR3 in DNA: TGCAGTGCCCAGAGGGAGACCCAGTACTTC. As protein: CSAQRETQYF.

This clonotype was observed a handful of times. This chain joins TRBV15 and TRBJ2-7; D unclear. The CDR3 covers 14 residues. Germline V gene lookup returns CDR1 LNHNV and CDR2 YYDKDF (reference sequence). Trimming took off 0 bases at V and 5 bases at J, with 11 bases between the two ends. The CDR3 loop is CATSRDGEIHEQYF. As DNA, the CDR3 is TGTGCCACCAGCAGAGATGGGGAAATCCACGAGCAGTACTTC.